This T cell receptor (beta chain) emerged from a study of blood T cell repertoires in COVID-19. Study details: Acute and convalescent COVID-19 specimens originated in the United States, Italy and Spain. Nucleic acid was either cDNA or gDNA, and it came from T cells, B-cell-depleted T cells, or PBMCs.

A few counts support this clone. As handled by the study authors: Using reference gene primer amplification, nucleated cell counts were estimated. The method was immunoSEQ multiplex PCR; TCRdb's version includes in-frame clones alone and lacks a portion of them. V and J calls plus clone size are reproduced from that table; the DNA served to infer D and trimming. This sample has some 240,000 clones, with 65% to 85% found just once. CDR1 SGHNT and CDR2 YENEEA come from the germline V gene. The V and J ends lost 6 bases and 5 bases, in that order; junction bases with no gene match: 5. CDR3 length: 15 amino acids.

The receptor's source is a human donor in a cohort sampled during active COVID-19. The sample consisted of peripheral blood. The J gene is TRBJ2-2, the V gene TRBV11-3; 11 bases map to TRBD1. The CDR3 sequence is CASSRTGGRTGELFF. The CDR3 DNA follows: TGTGCCAGCAGTCGGACAGGGGGCCGGACCGGGGAGCTGTTTTTT. The full variable domain, rest sourced from reference TRBV11-3 and TRBJ2-2, is EAGVVQSPRYKIIEKKQPVAFWCNPISGHNTLYWYLQNLGQGPELLIRYENEEAVDDSQLPKDRFSAERLKGVDSTLKIQPAELGDSAVYLCASSRTGGRTGELFFGEGSRLTVL.